Listed below are T cell receptor beta chains from one sample, sequenced in a study of blood T cell repertoires in COVID-19. Only in-frame clones appear in the TCRdb table, and some are missing; sequencing was by immunoSEQ multiplex PCR. Altogether 95,000 to 150,000 clones are present, around 90% being singletons, with the ten largest covering 0.75% to 0.9%. Sequencing used peripheral blood. These receptors came from a woman in her forties or fifties with active or convalescent COVID-19. CDR3s include the opening cysteine and the closing phenylalanine or tryptophan. D genes are given only for firm matches. The size entry is marked missing in some rows and otherwise reads once, few, many or a size class.

size	D	J	V	DNA	CDR3
-	TRBD2	TRBJ2-7	TRBV11-1	TGTGCCAGCAGCTCCGGCGGGAGGGGATACGAGCAGTACTTC	CASSSGGRGYEQYF
-	-	TRBJ2-1	TRBV28	TGTGCCAGCAGTCTCCTAGCAAGCAATGAGCAGTTCTTC	CASSLLASNEQFF
once	-	TRBJ2-7	TRBV11-2	TGTGCCAGCAGCCCGTCTCTCGAGCAGTACTTC	CASSPSLEQYF
-	-	TRBJ2-5	TRBV7-6	TGTGCCACCAGAGACGACCGAGGGCAAGAGACCCAGTACTTC	CATRDDRGQETQYF
-	TRBD2	TRBJ2-2	TRBV2	TGTGCCAGCAGGCGGGAGTCCCACGGGGAGCTGTTTTTT	CASRRESHGELFF
-	-	TRBJ2-7	TRBV5-6	TGTGCCAGCAGCTTCCGGAGGTCCTACGAGCAGTACTTC	CASSFRRSYEQYF
-	TRBD1	TRBJ1-1	TRBV30	TGTGCCTGGATTAGCAGACAGGGAGAAGCTTTCTTT	CAWISRQGEAFF
-	-	TRBJ2-5	TRBV7-8	TGTGCCAGCAGCCTACTAGTCGTAGCGGAGACCCAGTACTTC	CASSLLVVAETQYF
-	TRBD2	TRBJ2-1	TRBV18	TGTGCCAGCTCACCAGGGAGCGGGATGGTGGGCTACAATGAGCAGTTCTTC	CASSPGSGMVGYNEQFF
-	-	TRBJ2-7	TRBV28	TGTGCCAGCAGTTTTAGGGGGTTCTCCTACGAGCAGTACTTC	CASSFRGFSYEQYF
once	-	TRBJ2-7	TRBV2	TGTGCCAGCAGTGCGGTTTCCGGTCCTAAGCAGTACTTC	CASSAVSGPKQYF
-	TRBD2	TRBJ2-7	TRBV5-1	TGCGCCAGCAGCCGGAGCGGGGACTACGAGCAGTACTTC	CASSRSGDYEQYF
-	-	TRBJ2-3	TRBV9	TGTGCCTCCCAGGGGCACTACACAGATACGCAGTATTTT	CASQGHYTDTQYF
-	-	TRBJ2-2	TRBV21-1	TGTGCCAGCAGCAAAGCAATCCAGGGGAACACCGGGGAGCTGTTTTTT	CASSKAIQGNTGELFF
-	TRBD2	TRBJ2-1	TRBV30	TGTGCCTGGAGTGTAGGGACTAGCGGGAGGAATGAGCAGTTCTTC	CAWSVGTSGRNEQFF
-	TRBD1	TRBJ1-2	TRBV6-2/TRBV6-3	TGTGCCAGCAGTACAAGACAGGGGCCCCTGAGCGGCTACACCTTC	CASSTRQGPLSGYTF
-	TRBD1	TRBJ2-7	TRBV2	TGTGCCAGCCGTCGACAGGGGGCCTCCTGGGAGCAGTACTTC	CASRRQGASWEQYF
-	-	TRBJ2-5	TRBV6-5	TGTGCCAGCACCTCGGGGAGCTACCAAGAGACCCAGTACTTC	CASTSGSYQETQYF
-	TRBD2	TRBJ2-1	TRBV6-2/TRBV6-3	TGTGCCAGCAGCCAGGGACTAGCCTACTTAAAAGGGTACAATGAGCAGTTCTTC	CASSQGLAYLKGYNEQFF
-	TRBD1	TRBJ2-5	TRBV7-9	TGTGCCAGCAGATCGGGGGTGACAGGGGGCTTCGAGGAGACCCAGTACTTC	CASRSGVTGGFEETQYF
-	TRBD2	TRBJ2-1	TRBV7-2	TGTGCCAGCAGCTTAGAGAGCGGGAGAGCCTCCTACAATGAGCAGTTCTTC	CASSLESGRASYNEQFF
-	-	TRBJ1-4	TRBV19	TGTGCCAGTAGTAGGGCAGGTCAAAATGAAAAACTGTTTTTT	CASSRAGQNEKLFF
-	-	TRBJ1-5	TRBV5-1	TGCGCCAGCAGCTTGATGAGCAGGGAAGGCCCCCAGCATTTT	CASSLMSREGPQHF
-	-	TRBJ1-1	TRBV7-2	TGTGCCAGCATCCCCAGGGCTCAGAGGATGAACACTGAAGCTTTCTTT	CASIPRAQRMNTEAFF
-	-	TRBJ2-5	TRBV29-1	TGCAGCGGCGGACTATTCCAAGAGACCCAGTACTTC	CSGGLFQETQYF
-	-	TRBJ1-3	TRBV5-6	TGTGCCAGCAGCTTGGAGCGGGGGGAACTTGCTGGAAACACCATATATTTT	CASSLERGELAGNTIYF
-	-	TRBJ2-7	TRBV7-9	TGTGCCAGCAGCTTCCCAGGTGACTACGAGCAGTACTTC	CASSFPGDYEQYF
-	TRBD1	TRBJ1-6	TRBV5-1	TGCGCCAGCAGAACCGGGACAGGGGCGTCACCCCTCCACTTT	CASRTGTGASPLHF
-	-	TRBJ2-3	TRBV6-2/TRBV6-3	TGTGCCAGCAGCTACTGGACTCGCACAGATACGCAGTATTTT	CASSYWTRTDTQYF
-	-	TRBJ1-4	TRBV19	TGTGCCAGTAGCATTTCTGTGAGAGCAACTAATGAAAAACTGTTTTTT	CASSISVRATNEKLFF
few	-	TRBJ1-1	TRBV19	TGTGCCGCGAAAACAGGGCACGGATCGAACACTGAAGCTTTCTTT	CAAKTGHGSNTEAFF
-	-	TRBJ2-2	TRBV2	TGTGCCAGCAGGAGTAAGAGCACCGGGGAGCTGTTTTTT	CASRSKSTGELFF